These 6 T cell receptor beta chains came from one sample sequenced in a study of T cell responses to AZD1222 COVID-19 vaccine (dated by TCRdb to the early 2020s). The library was made by the immunoSEQ multiplex PCR assay. TCRdb mirrors the immuneACCESS table, restricted to in-frame sequences. Some clones are absent from its copies; in checked studies, under half trace to an unresolved V gene, and the reason for the others is unknown. This sample holds approximately 150,000 clones; approximately 89% were observed only once. Under 2% of the sample is in the top ten clones. The time point label, read with the paper, signifies: about 28 days (+/-7) after the second vaccine dose. The specimen was peripheral blood, collected 28 days after the second AZD1222 dose. Receptor source: an adult who received the AZD1222 COVID-19 vaccine.

The J gene is TRBJ1-1, the V gene TRBV4-3; 7 nucleotides match TRBD1. Germline values: CDR1 LGHNA, CDR2 YSLEER. This CDR3 has 15 amino acids. Losses at the gene ends were 0 bases for V and 2 bases for J; bases not matched to a gene: 3. CDR3 sequence reads: CASSQDQGVNTEAFF. The CDR3, as DNA: TGCGCCAGCAGCCAAGATCAGGGGGTCAACACTGAAGCTTTCTTT.

The chain is built from TRBV9 and TRBJ2-1; 8 bases align to TRBD2. CDR1 SGDLS and CDR2 YYNGEE come from the germline V gene. The CDR3 sequence is 15 residues long. Trimming cost V 5 bases and J 1 base; bases outside gene matches: 5. The CDR3 protein is CASSDGTSSYNEQFF. In nucleotides, the CDR3 is TGTGCCAGCAGTGACGGGACTAGTTCCTACAATGAGCAGTTCTTC.

This sequence joins TRBV9 and TRBJ1-6; D perhaps matches TRBD1 (6 bases). Germline lookup yields CDR1 SGDLS and CDR2 YYNGEE. The CDR3 covers 14 residues. Trimming took 4 bases from V and 2 from J, leaving 7 bases between them. In nucleotides, the CDR3 is TGTGCCAGCAGCCGGGACACCTATAATTCACCCCTCCACTTT. Translated, it gives CASSRDTYNSPLHF.

The chain couples TRBV3-1 (or the pseudogene TRBV3-2) to TRBJ2-1; 10 bases are a match to TRBD2. J lost 7 bases, V lost 6 bases, and 9 bases had no gene match. Looked up from germline, CDR1 is LGHDT and CDR2 is YNNKEL (reference sequence). The CDR3 covers 15 residues. The CDR3 sequence: CASRLSGRARNEQFF. DNA for the CDR3: TGTGCCAGCAGATTAAGCGGGAGGGCCAGAAATGAGCAGTTCTTC.

This chain uses TRBV28 with TRBJ2-2; no clear D. The V gene's germline CDR1 is MDHEN and CDR2 SYDVKM. V lost 3 bases and J lost 2, with 4 bases in between. The CDR3 extends over 13 amino acids. CDR3 loop: CASSLKNTGELFF. The DNA of the CDR3 is TGTGCCAGCAGTTTGAAAAACACCGGGGAGCTGTTTTTT.

This clone was observed a single time. The V and J genes are TRBV14 and TRBJ1-1; no clear D. Germline loops: CDR1 SGHDN, CDR2 FVKESK. V lost 6 bases and J lost 0, with 14 bases in between. This CDR3 spans 15 amino acids. The CDR3 here is CASSPGFFLNTEAFF. The CDR3 DNA reads TGTGCCAGCAGTCCCGGGTTCTTCTTGAACACTGAAGCTTTCTTT.